Listed below are T cell receptor beta chains from one sample, sequenced in a study of vaccination effects on CD4 cells after COVID-19. Generated by immunoSEQ multiplex PCR, the TCRdb table keeps only in-frame clones and is missing some. The data hold roughly 63,000 clones, with roughly 80% observed a single time. For these receptors, no antigen is known. The sample was CD4+ T cells from PBMCs cultured with HCoV-OC43 spike peptides, taken before COVID-19 vaccination. Receptor source: a human donor who received a COVID-19 vaccine. Each CDR3 is given with its conserved first and last residue. A D gene is named only where the DNA matches it firmly. Expanded clones are given a class, and other clones once, few, many or no size at all.

D gene | CDR3 length | clone size | J gene | V gene | CDR3 protein | CDR3 DNA
- | 15 | - | TRBJ2-5 | TRBV5-1 | CASSFGASGGETQYF | TGCGCCAGCAGCTTCGGGGCATCCGGAGGCGAGACCCAGTACTTC
- | 15 | - | TRBJ1-1 | TRBV14 | CASNPKAEWDTEAFF | TGTGCCAGCAACCCAAAAGCGGAGTGGGACACTGAAGCTTTCTTT
- | 14 | - | TRBJ1-1 | TRBV6-1 | CASSDSWGNTEAFF | TGTGCCAGCAGTGATTCCTGGGGAAACACTGAAGCTTTCTTT
- | 17 | - | TRBJ1-6 | TRBV9 | CASSVETGGPLNSPLHF | TGTGCCAGCAGCGTCGAGACAGGTGGACCTCTTAATTCACCCCTCCACTTT
- | 14 | - | TRBJ1-5 | TRBV5-1 | CASSFEGLNQPQHF | TGCGCCAGCAGCTTCGAGGGTTTGAATCAGCCCCAGCATTTT
- | 13 | - | TRBJ1-2 | TRBV2 | CASSALMEGGYTF | TGTGCCAGCAGTGCCCTCATGGAAGGGGGCTACACCTTC
TRBD1 | 14 | - | TRBJ2-3 | TRBV20-1 | CSASTGQGANTQYF | TGCAGTGCTAGTACGGGACAGGGGGCGAATACGCAGTATTTT
- | 12 | - | TRBJ2-5 | TRBV29-1 | CSVEEAEETQYF | TGCAGCGTTGAAGAGGCGGAGGAGACCCAGTACTTC
- | 14 | few | TRBJ1-5 | TRBV7-2 | CASSLQYSNQPQHF | TGTGCCAGCAGCTTACAATATAGCAATCAGCCCCAGCATTTT
- | 13 | - | TRBJ2-1 | TRBV12-3/TRBV12-4 | CAIRRQGFNEQFF | TGTGCCATACGTCGGCAGGGATTCAATGAGCAGTTCTTC
- | 14 | - | TRBJ1-3 | TRBV2 | CASRTGYSGNTIYF | TGTGCCAGCAGGACGGGTTACTCTGGAAACACCATATATTTT
TRBD1 | 16 | - | TRBJ1-1 | TRBV7-9 | CASSLGQGRKGTEAFF | TGTGCCAGCAGCTTAGGACAGGGGCGGAAGGGAACTGAAGCTTTCTTT
- | 12 | - | TRBJ1-1 | TRBV10-3 | CAIRGANTEAFF | TGTGCCATCAGGGGGGCGAACACTGAAGCTTTCTTT
- | 16 | - | TRBJ1-1 | TRBV18 | CASSPHGGTLNTEAFF | TGTGCCAGCTCACCCCACGGCGGCACCTTGAACACTGAAGCTTTCTTT
TRBD1 | 17 | - | TRBJ1-5 | TRBV6-1 | CASSDQSGTGGNQPQHF | TGTGCCAGCAGTGATCAATCCGGGACAGGGGGCAATCAGCCCCAGCATTTT
- | 14 | - | TRBJ1-5 | TRBV5-6 | CASSQQGIGQPQHF | TGTGCCAGCAGCCAACAGGGAATCGGACAGCCCCAGCATTTT
- | 12 | - | TRBJ1-1 | TRBV7-9 | CASSLAGVEAFF | TGTGCCAGCAGCTTAGCGGGGGTTGAAGCTTTCTTT
- | 13 | few | TRBJ1-1 | TRBV7-3 | CASSLRVDTEAFF | TGTGCCAGCAGCTTAAGGGTTGACACTGAAGCTTTCTTT
TRBD1 | 14 | - | TRBJ1-4 | TRBV3-1/TRBV3-2 | CASSPTGASEKLFF | TGTGCCAGCAGCCCGACAGGGGCGAGTGAAAAACTGTTTTTT
- | 14 | - | TRBJ1-2 | TRBV28 | CASRITGQIYGYTF | TGTGCCAGCCGTATTACCGGACAGATCTATGGCTACACCTTC
- | 14 | - | TRBJ1-1 | TRBV7-2 | CASSPRAGSAEAFF | TGTGCCAGCAGCCCCCGAGCAGGCAGCGCTGAAGCTTTCTTT
TRBD1 | 14 | - | TRBJ1-4 | TRBV18 | CASSPGTANEKLFF | TGTGCCAGCTCACCCGGGACAGCGAATGAAAAACTGTTTTTT